These 19 T cell receptor beta chains originate from one sample sequenced in a study of T cell responses to AZD1222 COVID-19 vaccine. Sequencing was performed with immunoSEQ multiplex PCR; in TCRdb, only in-frame clones are kept and a portion is missing. The sample holds approximately 130,000 clones, 93% seen once. Sample: peripheral blood, taken on day 0 of AZD1222 vaccination. All receptors derive from an adult in good health.

This chain connects TRBV11-3 to TRBJ1-1; the D gene is possibly TRBD1 (5 bases). CDR1 is SGHNT and CDR2 is YENEEA in the germline V gene. V was pared by 8 bases and J by 3 bases, with 13 bases between. This CDR3 has 13 amino acids. The CDR3 is CASGTSADTEAFF. CDR3 sequence (DNA): TGTGCCAGCGGGACTTCGGCCGACACTGAAGCTTTCTTT.

The CDR3 region has the DNA TGTGCCAGCAGGTTAAGACTAGCGGGGGAGGTGGGGCAGTTCTTC. This sequence encodes CASRLRLAGEVGQFF. The genes are TRBV2 and TRBJ2-1, with 12 bases matching TRBD2. This CDR3 comprises 15 residues. Per the germline V gene, CDR1 is SNHLY and CDR2 is FYNNEI. Trimming cost V 6 bases and J 12 bases; bases outside gene matches: 12.

The chain carries TRBV6-5 and TRBJ2-7, with 11 positions matching TRBD2. Germline CDR1 is MNHEY and CDR2 is SVGAGI. V lost 4 bases and J lost 4; bases outside the gene matches: 3. CDR3 size: 14 residues. The CDR3 loop reads CASSWLAGGYEQYF. CDR3 nucleotides: TGTGCCAGCAGTTGGTTAGCGGGGGGGTACGAGCAGTACTTC.

The chain employs TRBV4-2 and TRBJ2-2; D not resolved. Trimming took 4 bases from V and 1 from J, leaving 7 bases between them. The CDR3 runs 14 residues. The germline V gene has CDR1 LGHNA and CDR2 YNFKEQ. The CDR3 DNA follows: TGTGCCAGCAGCCGTATCGGGAACACCGGGGAGCTGTTTTTT. Its translation is CASSRIGNTGELFF.

The J gene is TRBJ2-3, the V gene TRBV12-5; maybe TRBD2 (6 bases). V lost 6 bases and J lost 2, with 21 bases in between. This CDR3 region has 17 residues. The germline CDR1 and CDR2 sequences are LGHNT and FRNRAP. The CDR3 sequence is CASGLQLRDWHTDTQYF. CDR3 nucleotides: TGTGCTAGTGGCCTCCAGCTTCGGGACTGGCACACAGATACGCAGTATTTT.

This chain joins TRBV2 and TRBJ1-6; TRBD1 matches at 9 bases. This CDR3 contains 14 residues. The germline CDR1 and CDR2 sequences are SNHLY and FYNNEI. J lost 7 bases, V lost 7 bases, and 5 bases had no gene match. CDR3 coding DNA: TGTGCCAGCAAGCGGACAGGGGTGAATTCACCCCTCCACTTT. This encodes CASKRTGVNSPLHF.

This chain links TRBV2 with TRBJ2-7, with 7 bases matching TRBD2. J lost 4 bases, V lost 5 bases, and 8 bases had no gene match. This CDR3 region has 14 residues. Germline V lookup: CDR1 SNHLY, CDR2 FYNNEI. Here the CDR3 reads CASSRPGGGYEQYF. The CDR3 coding sequence is TGTGCCAGCAGTAGGCCTGGGGGGGGATACGAGCAGTACTTC. The full variable domain, with the rest looked up from reference TRBV2 and TRBJ2-7, is EPEVTQTPSHQVTQMGQEVILRCVPISNHLYFYWYRQILGQKVEFLVSFYNNEISEKSEIFDDQFSVERPDGSNFTLKIRSTKLEDSAMYFCASSRPGGGYEQYFGPGTRLTVT.

This chain uses TRBV6-2 or TRBV6-3 with TRBJ2-3; a possible D gene is TRBD1 (5 bases). V shed 6 bases and J shed 1 base, with 20 bases lying between them. The V gene's germline CDR1 is MNHEY and CDR2 SVGEGT. The CDR3 consists of 17 residues. CDR3 nucleotides: TGTGCCAGCAGCGACGCGCGGACACGTTACCGCACAGATACGCAGTATTTT. This gives the protein CASSDARTRYRTDTQYF.

V and J are TRBV5-1 and TRBJ1-2, with unresolved D. Germline loops: CDR1 SGHRS, CDR2 YFSETQ. V lost 1 base and J lost 1, with 5 bases in between. The CDR3 extends over 13 amino acids. The CDR3 protein is CASSLTVNYGYTF. The CDR3, as DNA: TGCGCCAGCAGCTTGACGGTTAACTATGGCTACACCTTC.

This chain connects TRBV19 to TRBJ1-1; D call uncertain. From germline, CDR1 is LNHDA and CDR2 SQIVND (reference sequence). The CDR3 consists of 16 residues. Trimming shortened V by 5 bases and J by 3 bases, and 19 bases separated the two germline ends. DNA of the CDR3: TGTGCCAGTAGTTGGAGCTCCCAACGACGCGACACTGAAGCTTTCTTT. The encoded protein is CASSWSSQRRDTEAFF. Full variable domain (outside the CDR3, taken from reference TRBV19 and TRBJ1-1): DGGITQSPKYLFRKEGQNVTLSCEQNLNHDAMYWYRQDPGQGLRLIYYSQIVNDFQKGDIAEGYSVSREKKESFPLTVTSAQKNPTAFYLCASSWSSQRRDTEAFFGQGTRLTVV.

This rearrangement joins TRBV19 to TRBJ1-2; D ambiguous. CDR3 length: 15 amino acids. Germline-derived CDR1 and CDR2 are LNHDA and SQIVND (reference sequence). Trimming took 3 bases from V and 4 from J, leaving 15 bases between them. The CDR3 DNA reads as TGTGCCAGTAGTATCAGGCGGGAGGGAGTCTATGGCTACACCTTC. Its translation is CASSIRREGVYGYTF.

The rearrangement links TRBV5-4 to TRBJ1-1, with TRBD1 matching 7 bases. Germline CDR1 reads SGHNT; CDR2 reads YYREEE (reference sequence). The CDR3 consists of 14 residues. J gave up 5 bases and V 2 bases, and 6 bases lay outside the gene matches. CDR3 amino acids: CASSFQSGGTEAFF. The CDR3 nucleotides are TGTGCCAGCAGCTTTCAATCAGGGGGGACTGAAGCTTTCTTT.

The V call is TRBV12-3 or TRBV12-4, the J call TRBJ1-2; no definite D call. The CDR3 consists of 12 residues. Trimming removed 3 bases from V and 8 bases from J, with 10 bases in between. The CDR3 coding sequence is TGTGCCAGCAGTTTCTCGGGTAACGGCTACACCTTC. Translating gives CASSFSGNGYTF.

This clone turned up a few times. This chain connects TRBV4-2 to TRBJ2-3, with no clear D. This CDR3 is built from 12 residues. The ends were cut back, 5 bases at V and 5 bases at J, with 8 bases in the middle. CDR1 is LGHNA and CDR2 is YNFKEQ in the germline V gene. Here the CDR3 DNA reads TGTGCCAGCAGCACCCAGAGAGATACGCAGTATTTT. This encodes CASSTQRDTQYF.

This rearrangement joins TRBV2 to TRBJ2-2; TRBD2 matches 8 bases. This CDR3 contains 14 residues. CDR1 SNHLY and CDR2 FYNNEI come from the germline V gene. V was clipped by 8 bases and J by 1 base; unmatched bases: 3. The CDR3 region has the DNA TGTGCCAGCCAGCGGGGGATGAACACCGGGGAGCTGTTTTTT. Amino acids: CASQRGMNTGELFF.

CDR3 coding DNA: TGTGCCAGCAGCTCGACTAGCGGGGGGGCCCGGAGAAATACGCAGTATTTT. Its protein is CASSSTSGGARRNTQYF. The gene calls are TRBV7-9 and TRBJ2-3, with TRBD2 identical over 14 bases. J lost 7 bases, V lost 4 bases, and 10 bases had no gene match. Looked up from germline, CDR1 is SEHNR and CDR2 is FQNEAQ (reference sequence). The CDR3 spans 17 residues.

The chain links TRBV19 to TRBJ2-3; no clear D gene. Per the germline V gene, CDR1 is LNHDA and CDR2 is SQIVND (reference sequence). The length of the CDR3 is 13 residues. The V end lost 8 bases, the J end lost 1 base, and 10 bases lay between the germline ends. This chain's CDR3 is CASQPIGTDTQYF. In DNA form, the CDR3 reads TGTGCCAGTCAACCTATTGGCACAGATACGCAGTATTTT.

This chain uses TRBV4-1 with TRBJ1-4, with D unclear. The germline V gene has CDR1 MGHRA and CDR2 YSYEKL. The CDR3 runs 15 residues. Trimming cost V 3 bases and J 7 bases, with 15 bases left between them. The CDR3 nucleotides read TGCGCCAGCAGCCATGGGTGGATTGGAGGTGAAAAACTGTTTTTT. Protein product: CASSHGWIGGEKLFF.

This chain connects TRBV30 to TRBJ1-1; no reliable D call. Deletions cut 5 bases from V and 3 bases from J, with 10 bases between. CDR3 length equals 12 residues. Germline V gene data show CDR1 as GTSNPN and CDR2 as SVGIG (reference sequence). The CDR3, as DNA: TGTGCCTGGGGGAGGTTGGACACTGAAGCTTTCTTT. Its translation is CAWGRLDTEAFF.